There are many counts of the clone carrying this T cell receptor (beta chain). As yet, its antigen is unknown. The sample is drawn from a study of post-analysis software for immune sequencing data. As for the study in general: There were relapsing-remitting, secondary progressive and progressive-relapsing multiple sclerosis among the disease courses included.

Incorporated into the TCR beta cDNA libraries were unique molecular identifiers, which served to reduce PCR and sequencing biases. In TCRdb, the PCR reads were re-called with MiXCR into one record per CDR3 protein. The sample carries around 260,000 distinct CDR3 sequences, 36% recorded once. There are 15 residues in the CDR3. CDR1 SSHAT and CDR2 FNYEAQ come from the germline V gene (reference sequence). V was cut by 1 base and J by 3 bases, with 11 bases left in between. Points from the study as a whole: The authors found that F measure strongly co-clustered same-batch samples. Controls showed lower frequencies than patients for 4 or 5 TRBV segments, and TRBV5-6, TRBV5-1 and TRBV20-1 were among these. Versus controls, multiple sclerosis patients showed significantly lower diversity (normalized Chao1).

The chain employs TRBV7-7 and TRBJ2-3; possibly TRBD1 for D (5 bases). The source material was blood. The TCR sequence derives from a girl under 18 with multiple sclerosis. This CDR3 is CASSLDPSGTDTQYF. The CDR3 DNA follows: TGTGCCAGCAGCTTAGACCCCTCAGGGACAGATACGCAGTATTTT.